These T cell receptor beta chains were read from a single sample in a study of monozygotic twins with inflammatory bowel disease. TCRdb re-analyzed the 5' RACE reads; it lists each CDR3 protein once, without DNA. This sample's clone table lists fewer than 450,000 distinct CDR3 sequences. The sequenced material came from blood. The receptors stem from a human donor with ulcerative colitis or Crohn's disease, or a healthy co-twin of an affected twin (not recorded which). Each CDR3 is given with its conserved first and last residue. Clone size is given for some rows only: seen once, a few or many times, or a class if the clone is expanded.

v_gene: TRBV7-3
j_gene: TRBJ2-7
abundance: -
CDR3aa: CASSLRGNGSYEQYF

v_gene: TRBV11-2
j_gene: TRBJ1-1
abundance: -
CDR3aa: CASSLPRQNTEAFF

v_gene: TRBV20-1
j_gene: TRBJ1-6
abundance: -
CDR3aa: CTAGTVDSPLHF

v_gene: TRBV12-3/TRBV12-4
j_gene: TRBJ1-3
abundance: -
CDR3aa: CASSPGRFSGNTIYF

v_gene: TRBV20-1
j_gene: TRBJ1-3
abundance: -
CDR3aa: CSAMGQGENTIYF

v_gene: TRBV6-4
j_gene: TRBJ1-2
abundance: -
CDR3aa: CASSDSRHKPKGYGYTF

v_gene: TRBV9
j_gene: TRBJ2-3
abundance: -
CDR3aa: CASSPRDRESDTQYF

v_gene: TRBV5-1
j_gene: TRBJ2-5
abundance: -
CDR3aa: CASKGLAGQETQYF

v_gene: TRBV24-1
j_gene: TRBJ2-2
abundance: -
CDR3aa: CATSDYHDRNTGELFF

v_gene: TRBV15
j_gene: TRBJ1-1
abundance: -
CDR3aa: CATRKGGGSLNTEAFF

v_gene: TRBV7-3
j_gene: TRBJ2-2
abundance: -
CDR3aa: CASSHGPSAGELFF

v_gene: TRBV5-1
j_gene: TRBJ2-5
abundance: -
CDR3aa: CASRRQGESQYF

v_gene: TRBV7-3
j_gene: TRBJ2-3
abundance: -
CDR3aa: CASSFGSLAGADTQYF

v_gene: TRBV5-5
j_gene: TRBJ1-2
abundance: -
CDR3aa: CATSLSSGAPYGYTF

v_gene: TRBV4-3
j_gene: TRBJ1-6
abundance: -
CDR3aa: CASSKNRGLRSPLHF

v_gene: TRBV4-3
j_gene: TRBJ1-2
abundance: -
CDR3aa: CASSQDPGQISPGGGYTF

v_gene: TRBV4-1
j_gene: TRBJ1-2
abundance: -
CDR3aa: CASSQSGGQYYGYTF

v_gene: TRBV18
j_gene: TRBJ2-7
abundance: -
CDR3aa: CASSPRTGEAYEQYF

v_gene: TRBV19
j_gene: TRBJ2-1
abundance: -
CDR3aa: CASSMTGWNEQFF

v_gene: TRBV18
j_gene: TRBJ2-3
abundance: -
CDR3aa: CASSRLQGSADTQYF

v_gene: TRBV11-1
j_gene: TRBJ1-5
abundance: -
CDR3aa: CASSLGWDQPQHF

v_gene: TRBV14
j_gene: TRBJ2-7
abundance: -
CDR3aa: CASSQDRLGQPEQYF

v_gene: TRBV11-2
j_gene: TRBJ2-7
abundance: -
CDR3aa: CASSLDPYEQYF

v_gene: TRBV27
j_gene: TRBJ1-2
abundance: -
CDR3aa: CASTSADRGGYTF

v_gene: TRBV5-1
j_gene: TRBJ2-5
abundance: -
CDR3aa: CASSLVPNSLQETQYF

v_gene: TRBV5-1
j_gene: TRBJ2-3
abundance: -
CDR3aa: CASSSLADTDTQYF

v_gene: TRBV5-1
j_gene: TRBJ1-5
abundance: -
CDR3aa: CASSLEGTVGQPQHF

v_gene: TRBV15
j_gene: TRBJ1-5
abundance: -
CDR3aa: CATSTGQFFSNQPQHF

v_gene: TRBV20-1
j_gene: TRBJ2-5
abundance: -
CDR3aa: CSASSQGKETQYF

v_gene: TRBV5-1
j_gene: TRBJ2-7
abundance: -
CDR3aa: CASSLATVLNEQYF

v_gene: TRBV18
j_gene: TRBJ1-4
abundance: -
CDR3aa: CASSTRAGVNEKLFF

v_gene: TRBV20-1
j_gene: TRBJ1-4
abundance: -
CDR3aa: CSARDLSGTGDEKLFF

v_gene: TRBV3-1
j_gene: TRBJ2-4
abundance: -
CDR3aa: CASSPTGNIQYF

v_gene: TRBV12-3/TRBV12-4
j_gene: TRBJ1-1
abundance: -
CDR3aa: CASSYPLRGGTEAFF

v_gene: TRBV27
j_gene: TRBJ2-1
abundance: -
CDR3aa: CASSFGARTAEHFF

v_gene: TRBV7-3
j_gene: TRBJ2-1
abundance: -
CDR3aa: CASSLMGGAIDEQFF

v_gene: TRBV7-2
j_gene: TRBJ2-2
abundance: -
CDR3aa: CASSLATYNTGELFF

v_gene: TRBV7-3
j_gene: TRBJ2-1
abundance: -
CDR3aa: CASSSSGGEVSVNEQFF

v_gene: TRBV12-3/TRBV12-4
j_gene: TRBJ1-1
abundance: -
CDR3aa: CASSLVGVQPAFF

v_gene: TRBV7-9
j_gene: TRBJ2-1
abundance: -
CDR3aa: CASSLEGTVPYNEQFF

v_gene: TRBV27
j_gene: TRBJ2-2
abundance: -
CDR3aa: CASSSGGRGHTGELFF

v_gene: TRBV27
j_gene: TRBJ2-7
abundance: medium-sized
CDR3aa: CASSPHSGGIYEQYF

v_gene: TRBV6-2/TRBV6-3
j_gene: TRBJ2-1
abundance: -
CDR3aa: CVSSPFGGGSYNEQFF

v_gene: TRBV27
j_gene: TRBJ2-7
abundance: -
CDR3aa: CASSLLFTSTLEQYF

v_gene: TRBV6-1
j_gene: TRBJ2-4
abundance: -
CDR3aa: CASSVVRVGKNIQYF

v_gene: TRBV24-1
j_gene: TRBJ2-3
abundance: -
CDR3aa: CATSGGQGPGDTQYF

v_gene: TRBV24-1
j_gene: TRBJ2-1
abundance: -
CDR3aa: CATSAGDWSNEQFF

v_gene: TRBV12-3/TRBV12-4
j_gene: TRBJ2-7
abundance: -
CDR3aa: CASSPTGTGSYEQYF

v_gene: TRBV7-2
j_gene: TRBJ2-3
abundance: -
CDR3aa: CASSLVGGGPVSDTQYF